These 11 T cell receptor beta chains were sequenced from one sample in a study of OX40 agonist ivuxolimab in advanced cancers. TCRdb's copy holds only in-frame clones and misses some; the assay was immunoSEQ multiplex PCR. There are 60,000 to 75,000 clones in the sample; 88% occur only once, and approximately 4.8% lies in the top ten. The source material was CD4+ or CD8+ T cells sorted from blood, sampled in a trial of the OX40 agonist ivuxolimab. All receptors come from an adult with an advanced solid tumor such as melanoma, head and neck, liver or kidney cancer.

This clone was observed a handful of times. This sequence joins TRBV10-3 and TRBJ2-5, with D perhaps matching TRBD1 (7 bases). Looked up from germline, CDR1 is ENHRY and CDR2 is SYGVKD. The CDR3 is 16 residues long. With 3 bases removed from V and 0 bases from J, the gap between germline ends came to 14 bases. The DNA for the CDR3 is TGTGCCATCAGTGATGTGCAGGGGGGCTACCAAGAGACCCAGTACTTC. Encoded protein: CAISDVQGGYQETQYF.

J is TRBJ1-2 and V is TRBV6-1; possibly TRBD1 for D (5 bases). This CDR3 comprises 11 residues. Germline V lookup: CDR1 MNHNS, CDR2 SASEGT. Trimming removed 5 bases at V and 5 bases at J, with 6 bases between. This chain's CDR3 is CASSSGYGYTF. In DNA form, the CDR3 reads TGTGCCAGCAGTTCAGGGTATGGCTACACCTTC.

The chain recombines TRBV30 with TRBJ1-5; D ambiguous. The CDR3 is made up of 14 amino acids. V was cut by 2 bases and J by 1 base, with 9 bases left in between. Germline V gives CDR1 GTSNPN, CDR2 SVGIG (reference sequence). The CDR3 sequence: CAWSSGSSNQPQHF. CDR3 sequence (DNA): TGTGCCTGGAGTTCGGGTTCCAGCAATCAGCCCCAGCATTTT.

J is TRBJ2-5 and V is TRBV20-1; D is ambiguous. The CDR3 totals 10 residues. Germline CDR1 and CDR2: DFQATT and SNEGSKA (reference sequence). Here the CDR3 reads CITERETQYF. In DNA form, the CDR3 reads TGCATCACCGAGCGCGAGACCCAGTACTTC.

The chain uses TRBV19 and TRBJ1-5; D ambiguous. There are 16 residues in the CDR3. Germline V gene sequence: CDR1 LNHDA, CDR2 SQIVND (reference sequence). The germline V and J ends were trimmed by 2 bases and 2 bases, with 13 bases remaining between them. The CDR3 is CASSISPPPGNQPQHF. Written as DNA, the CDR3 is TGTGCCAGTAGTATATCCCCCCCACCGGGCAATCAGCCCCAGCATTTT.

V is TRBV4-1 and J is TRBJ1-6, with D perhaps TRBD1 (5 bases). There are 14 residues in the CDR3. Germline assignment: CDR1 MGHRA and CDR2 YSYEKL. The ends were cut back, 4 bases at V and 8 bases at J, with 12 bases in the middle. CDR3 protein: CASSRGQGDSPLHF. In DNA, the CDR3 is TGCGCCAGCAGCCGAGGCCAGGGAGATTCACCCCTCCACTTT.

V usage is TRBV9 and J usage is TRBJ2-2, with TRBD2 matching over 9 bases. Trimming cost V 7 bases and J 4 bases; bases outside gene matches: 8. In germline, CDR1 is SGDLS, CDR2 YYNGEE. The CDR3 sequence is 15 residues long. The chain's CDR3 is CASSGGRAATGELFF. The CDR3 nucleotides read TGTGCCAGCTCAGGCGGGAGGGCCGCCACCGGGGAGCTGTTTTTT.

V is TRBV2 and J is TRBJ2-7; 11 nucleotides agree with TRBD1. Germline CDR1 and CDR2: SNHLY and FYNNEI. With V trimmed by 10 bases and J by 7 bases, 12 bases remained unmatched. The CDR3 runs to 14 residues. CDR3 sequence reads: CATEAGTGGKEQYF. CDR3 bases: TGTGCCACCGAGGCCGGGACAGGGGGGAAAGAGCAGTACTTC.

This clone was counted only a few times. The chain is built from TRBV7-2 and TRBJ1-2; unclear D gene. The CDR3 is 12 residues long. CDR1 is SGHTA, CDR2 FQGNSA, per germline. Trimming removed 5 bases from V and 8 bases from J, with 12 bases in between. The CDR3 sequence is CASSQMSDGYTF. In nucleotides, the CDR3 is TGTGCCAGCAGCCAAATGTCGGACGGCTACACCTTC.

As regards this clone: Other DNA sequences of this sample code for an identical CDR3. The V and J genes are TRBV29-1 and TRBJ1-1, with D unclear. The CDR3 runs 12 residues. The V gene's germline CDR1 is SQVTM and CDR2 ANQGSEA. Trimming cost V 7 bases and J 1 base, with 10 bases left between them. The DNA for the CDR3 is TGCAGCGGTTGGACGGCGAACACTGAAGCTTTCTTT. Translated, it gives CSGWTANTEAFF.

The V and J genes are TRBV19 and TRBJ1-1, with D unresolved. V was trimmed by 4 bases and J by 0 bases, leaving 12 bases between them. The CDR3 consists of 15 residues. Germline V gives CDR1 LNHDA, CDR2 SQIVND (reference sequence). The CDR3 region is CASSTNPTMNTEAFF. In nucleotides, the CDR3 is TGTGCCAGTAGTACCAATCCTACCATGAACACTGAAGCTTTCTTT.